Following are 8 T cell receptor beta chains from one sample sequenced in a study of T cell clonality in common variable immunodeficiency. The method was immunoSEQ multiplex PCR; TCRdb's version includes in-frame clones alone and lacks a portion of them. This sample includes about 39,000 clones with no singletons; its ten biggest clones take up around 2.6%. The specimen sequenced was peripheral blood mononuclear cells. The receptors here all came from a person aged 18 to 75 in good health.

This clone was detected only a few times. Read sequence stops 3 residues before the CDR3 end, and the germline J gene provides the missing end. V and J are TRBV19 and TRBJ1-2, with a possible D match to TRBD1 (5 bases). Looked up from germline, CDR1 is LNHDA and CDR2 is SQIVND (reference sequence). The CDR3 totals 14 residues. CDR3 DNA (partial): TGTGCCAGTACAGCGGGGCGGAGCTACAATGAC. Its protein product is CASTAGRSYND. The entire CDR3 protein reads CASTAGRSYNDYTF.

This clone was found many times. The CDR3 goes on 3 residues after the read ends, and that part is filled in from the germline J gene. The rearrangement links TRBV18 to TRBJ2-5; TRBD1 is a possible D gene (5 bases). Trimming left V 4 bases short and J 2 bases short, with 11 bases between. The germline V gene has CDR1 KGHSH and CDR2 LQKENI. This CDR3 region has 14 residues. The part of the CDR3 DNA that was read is TGTGCCAGCTCACTAAGGGCAGGGCAAGAGACC. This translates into CASSLRAGQET. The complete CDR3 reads CASSLRAGQETQYF.

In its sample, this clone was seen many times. The CDR3 bases that were read are TGTGCCAGCAGCCAATCAGGGAATCCCTACGAG. This encodes CASSQSGNPYE. The whole CDR3 sequence reads CASSQSGNPYEQYF. The chain carries TRBV3-1 (or the pseudogene TRBV3-2) and TRBJ2-7; D is possibly TRBD1 (5 bases). The read terminates 3 residues ahead of where the CDR3 ends, so the germline J gene completes it. V was shortened by 2 bases and J by 2 bases, with 10 bases between the two germline ends. Germline V gene sequence: CDR1 LGHDT, CDR2 YNNKEL (reference sequence). The CDR3 loop spans 14 amino acids.

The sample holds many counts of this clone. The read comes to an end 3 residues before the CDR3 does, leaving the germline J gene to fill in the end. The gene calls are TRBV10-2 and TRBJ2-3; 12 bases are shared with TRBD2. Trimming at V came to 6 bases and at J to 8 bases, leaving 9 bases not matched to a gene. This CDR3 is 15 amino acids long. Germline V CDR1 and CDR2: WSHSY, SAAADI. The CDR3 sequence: CASSQASGRASTQYF. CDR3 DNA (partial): TGCGCCAGCAGCCAAGCTAGCGGGAGGGCTAGTACG.

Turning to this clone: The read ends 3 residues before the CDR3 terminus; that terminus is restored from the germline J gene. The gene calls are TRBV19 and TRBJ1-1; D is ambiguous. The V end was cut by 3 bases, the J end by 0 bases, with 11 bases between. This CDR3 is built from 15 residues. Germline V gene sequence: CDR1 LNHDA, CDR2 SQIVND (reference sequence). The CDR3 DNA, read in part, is TGTGCCAGTAGTATTCGTCGTGAGGTGAACACTGAA. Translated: CASSIRREVNTE. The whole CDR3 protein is CASSIRREVNTEAFF.

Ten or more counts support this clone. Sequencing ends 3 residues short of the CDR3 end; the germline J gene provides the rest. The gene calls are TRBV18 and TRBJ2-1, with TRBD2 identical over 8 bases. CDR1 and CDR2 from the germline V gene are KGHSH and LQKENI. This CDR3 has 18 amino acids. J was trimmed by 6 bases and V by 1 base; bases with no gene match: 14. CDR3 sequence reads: CASSPLRSRLAKINEQFF. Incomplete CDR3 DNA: TGTGCCAGCTCACCACTGAGATCGAGACTAGCGAAGATCAATGAG.

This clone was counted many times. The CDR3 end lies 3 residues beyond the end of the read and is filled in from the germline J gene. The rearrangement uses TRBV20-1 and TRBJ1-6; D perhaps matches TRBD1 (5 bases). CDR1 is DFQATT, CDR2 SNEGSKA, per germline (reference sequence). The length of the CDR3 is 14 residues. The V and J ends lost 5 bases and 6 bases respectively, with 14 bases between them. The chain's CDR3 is CSALRGGSNSPLHF. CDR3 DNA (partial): TGCAGTGCTCTGCGTGGGGGGTCTAATTCACCC.

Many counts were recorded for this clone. The chain's CDR3 is CSVAGTGSNEKLFF. Incomplete CDR3 DNA: TGCAGCGTCGCGGGGACAGGCAGTAATGAAAAA. The chain recombines TRBV29-1 with TRBJ1-4; TRBD1 agrees at 8 bases. The read terminates 3 residues before the CDR3 end, so the remaining end is supplied by the germline J gene. CDR3 length: 14 residues. After removal of 6 bases from V and 4 bases from J, the junction contained 7 bases not matched to a gene. The V gene's germline CDR1 is SQVTM and CDR2 ANQGSEA.